These 19 T cell receptor beta chains came from one sample sequenced in a study of shared clonotypes between healthy human individuals. Here immunoSEQ multiplex PCR was the method, and the copy in TCRdb shows in-frame clones only, minus some. The sample has fewer than 850,000 clones, 90% to 97% seen once. CD8 cells classed as naive were CD45RO-negative and positively selected for CCR7, excluding terminally differentiated effector memory CD45RA+ cells. The material sequenced was naive CD8+ T cells sorted from blood. These receptors were taken from a man younger than 40 in good health.

The V gene is TRBV19, the J gene TRBJ2-2, with a tentative D call TRBD2 (6 bases). The CDR3 spans 17 residues. Between the trimmed V and J ends, which lost 6 bases and 0 bases, there was a span of 17 bases. Germline lookup yields CDR1 LNHDA and CDR2 SQIVND (reference sequence). The CDR3 nucleotides are TGTGCCAGTAGCCGGACCCGGGACTTCGCGAACACCGGGGAGCTGTTTTTT. This gives the protein CASSRTRDFANTGELFF.

This clone was counted once. The chain couples TRBV19 to TRBJ2-7; 7 bases fit TRBD1. The trim removed 3 bases at V and 3 bases at J, leaving 2 bases unmatched. The CDR3 totals 13 residues. CDR1 and CDR2 (germline): LNHDA, SQIVND (reference sequence). The DNA for the CDR3 is TGTGCCAGTAGTATGGGGACAGTCTACGAGCAGTACTTC. Protein: CASSMGTVYEQYF.

The chain joins TRBV29-1 to TRBJ2-5, with D unresolved. From germline, CDR1 is SQVTM and CDR2 ANQGSEA. The CDR3 runs to 13 residues. Trimming took off 2 bases at V and 5 bases at J, with 12 bases between the two ends. The CDR3 bases are TGCAGCGTTGAATGGCGATCACGGGAGACCCAGTACTTC. Translation gives CSVEWRSRETQYF.

The gene calls are TRBV4-1 and TRBJ2-7, with 11 bases that match TRBD2. Germline-derived CDR1 and CDR2 are MGHRA and YSYEKL. V dropped 1 base and J dropped 9; count of bases not matched to a gene: 11. The CDR3 contains 16 residues. The CDR3 here is CASSQGDSGRAGRQYF. DNA of the CDR3: TGCGCCAGCAGCCAAGGAGATAGCGGGAGGGCCGGAAGGCAGTACTTC.

The chain combines TRBV19 with TRBJ2-1; 11 bases line up with TRBD2. V lost 0 bases, J lost 8 bases, and 9 bases stayed unmatched. This CDR3 region has 17 residues. Germline CDR1 is LNHDA and CDR2 is SQIVND (reference sequence). The CDR3 region has the DNA TGTGCCAGTAGTATAGAACTAGCGGGAGTGGGTTATTATGAGCAGTTCTTC. This encodes CASSIELAGVGYYEQFF. Variable domain in full (rest from reference TRBV19 and TRBJ2-1): DGGITQSPKYLFRKEGQNVTLSCEQNLNHDAMYWYRQDPGQGLRLIYYSQIVNDFQKGDIAEGYSVSREKKESFPLTVTSAQKNPTAFYLCASSIELAGVGYYEQFFGPGTRLTVL.

The chain employs TRBV7-9 and TRBJ1-2; no clear D. The V gene lost 1 base and the J gene lost 6 bases, with 12 bases spanning the gap. CDR3 size: 14 residues. Germline V CDR1 and CDR2: SEHNR, FQNEAQ (reference sequence). The CDR3 protein is CASSLGVTIDGYTF. The CDR3, as DNA: TGTGCCAGCAGCTTAGGGGTCACTATAGATGGCTACACCTTC.

The V call is TRBV27, the J call TRBJ2-7; D may match TRBD1 or TRBD2 (5 bases each). V was shortened by 5 bases and J by 4 bases, with 15 bases between the two germline ends. Germline loops: CDR1 MNHEY, CDR2 SMNVEV (reference sequence). CDR3 length: 14 residues. The CDR3 here is CASSHRVGGYEQYF. CDR3 nucleotide sequence: TGTGCCAGCAGTCACCGGGTTGGGGGATACGAGCAGTACTTC.

Worth noting for this clone: Other nucleotide sequences from this sample produce the same CDR3. The chain carries TRBV27 and TRBJ2-7; D is ambiguous. This CDR3 region has 13 residues. Trimming took off 2 bases at V and 1 base at J, with 6 bases between the two ends. Germline CDR1 is MNHEY and CDR2 is SMNVEV (reference sequence). The CDR3 DNA reads TGTGCCAGCAGTTTAGGATTATCCTACGAGCAGTACTTC. Its protein product is CASSLGLSYEQYF.

J is TRBJ2-1 and V is TRBV9; 11 nucleotides agree with TRBD1. The CDR3 contains 18 residues. The germline gives CDR1 SGDLS, CDR2 YYNGEE. V lost 4 bases to trimming and J lost 8 bases; unmatched junction nucleotides: 17. CDR3 sequence (DNA): TGTGCCAGCAGCCTGAGAGGGACAGGGGGTATTCTGGGCGATGAGCAGTTCTTC. Encoded protein: CASSLRGTGGILGDEQFF.

The CDR3 DNA sequence: TGTGCCAGCTATCCCCAGGGGACAACCTACACAGATACGCAGTATTTT. Its translation is CASYPQGTTYTDTQYF. The V call is TRBV27, the J call TRBJ2-3; a weak D match, TRBD1 (6 bases). CDR1 and CDR2 from the germline V gene are MNHEY and SMNVEV (reference sequence). The CDR3 extends over 16 amino acids. Trimming took 8 bases from V and 2 from J, leaving 20 bases between them.

The chain is built from TRBV4-1 and TRBJ2-2; D may be TRBD2 (5 bases). The CDR3 is 14 amino acids. V was clipped by 4 bases and J by 4 bases, with 10 bases between them. Germline CDR1 reads MGHRA; CDR2 reads YSYEKL. The CDR3 DNA reads as TGCGCCAGCAGCCTCGCGGGCCTCACCGGGGAGCTGTTTTTT. It yields the protein CASSLAGLTGELFF.

This clone was found once. The V and J genes are TRBV7-9 and TRBJ2-7, with D unclear. The CDR3 has 16 amino acids. The germline V gene encodes CDR1 SEHNR and CDR2 FQNEAQ (reference sequence). The germline V and J ends were trimmed by 4 bases and 0 bases, with 16 bases remaining between them. CDR3 sequence reads: CASSSRSHLSSYEQYF. The DNA for the CDR3 is TGTGCCAGCAGCTCGCGGTCTCACTTAAGCTCCTACGAGCAGTACTTC.

The chain combines TRBV29-1 with TRBJ2-7; 9 bases are shared with TRBD2. The CDR3 is made up of 13 amino acids. V shed 3 bases, J shed 2 bases, and the junction held 2 bases outside the gene matches. Germline V lookup: CDR1 SQVTM, CDR2 ANQGSEA. The CDR3 DNA reads as TGCAGCGTTGAGCGGGAGGGCCCCTACGAGCAGTACTTC. As protein: CSVEREGPYEQYF.

The chain has TRBV19 and TRBJ2-7, with TRBD2 matching 7 bases. The V gene's germline CDR1 is LNHDA and CDR2 SQIVND (reference sequence). After removal of 6 bases from V and 0 bases from J, the junction contained 8 bases not matched to a gene. The CDR3 has 15 residues. The CDR3: CASSLLSGPSYEQYF. CDR3 sequence (DNA): TGTGCCAGTAGCCTACTTAGCGGGCCCTCCTACGAGCAGTACTTC.

This rearrangement joins TRBV27 to TRBJ1-5; 9 bases fit TRBD1. V gave up 6 bases and J gave up 2 bases; unmatched junction bases: 11. CDR1 is MNHEY and CDR2 is SMNVEV in the germline V gene (reference sequence). The CDR3 contains 17 residues. The CDR3 DNA reads TGTGCCAGCAGCGATAGAGGGACAGGGTTTGGCAATCAGCCCCAGCATTTT. Amino acid sequence: CASSDRGTGFGNQPQHF.

V and J are TRBV6-5 and TRBJ2-3; perhaps TRBD2 as D (5 bases). This CDR3 comprises 15 residues. CDR1 is MNHEY and CDR2 is SVGAGI in the germline V gene. The ends were cut back, 2 bases at V and 1 base at J, with 10 bases in the middle. The CDR3 bases are TGTGCCAGCAGTTACAACGCAGCGGGCACAGATACGCAGTATTTT. This sequence encodes CASSYNAAGTDTQYF.

The rearrangement joins TRBV28 to TRBJ2-3, with D possibly TRBD2 on 6 matching bases. This CDR3 comprises 15 residues. Trimming took off 7 bases at V and 6 bases at J, with 20 bases between the two ends. From germline, CDR1 is MDHEN and CDR2 SYDVKM. CDR3 nucleotide sequence: TGTGCCAGCAATCCGCGGCGCGGGGCTGTGGATACGCAGTATTTT. This sequence encodes CASNPRRGAVDTQYF.

V gene TRBV7-9 combines with J gene TRBJ2-5; D is undetermined. The V gene lost 1 base and the J gene lost 2 bases, with 8 bases spanning the gap. Germline V gives CDR1 SEHNR, CDR2 FQNEAQ (reference sequence). The CDR3 length is 14 residues. The CDR3: CASSLDREQETQYF. The CDR3 DNA reads TGTGCCAGCAGCTTAGACCGAGAGCAAGAGACCCAGTACTTC.

This clone was detected once. The CDR3 DNA is TGTGCCAGCAGCCCCGGGATCAGCGGCGAGCAGTACTTC. This sequence encodes CASSPGISGEQYF. The gene calls are TRBV9 and TRBJ2-7, with D perhaps TRBD2 (5 bases). CDR1 is SGDLS, CDR2 YYNGEE, per germline. Trimming took off 4 bases at V and 6 bases at J, with 14 bases between the two ends. The CDR3 totals 13 residues.